This T cell receptor beta chain was observed in a study of shared clonotypes between healthy human individuals. Study-wide results and limits: Rarefaction indicated that sorted-subset sequencing remained incomplete although depth was large.

Germline CDR1 is MDHEN and CDR2 is SYDVKM. Trimming took off 5 bases at V and 2 bases at J, with 16 bases between the two ends. This CDR3 contains 15 residues. In the sorted-subset replicate PCRs, 200 ng DNA, 25,000 to 30,000 T cell genomes, was used. Data came from immunoSEQ multiplex PCR; TCRdb stores just in-frame clones and leaves some out. The sample yields millions of clones, 93% seen once. On this clone itself: Antigen: not known.

Naive CD8 cells lacked CD45RO and underwent positive selection for CCR7, leaving out terminally differentiated effector memory CD45RA+ cells. The V call is TRBV28, the J call TRBJ2-7, with D possibly matching TRBD1 (5 bases). The sample taken for sequencing was naive CD8+ T cells from PBMCs. The receptor was derived from a man aged 18 to 29 in good health. Some clones in this sample may be carry-over from other donors' samples. The CDR3 protein is CASSHARVSAYEQYF. The CDR3 DNA is TGTGCCAGCAGTCACGCCAGGGTAAGCGCCTACGAGCAGTACTTC. The full variable domain, with the rest looked up from reference TRBV28 and TRBJ2-7, is DVKVTQSSRYLVKRTGEKVFLECVQDMDHENMFWYRQDPGLGLRLIYFSYDVKMKEKGDIPEGYSVSREKKERFSLILESASTNQTSMYLCASSHARVSAYEQYFGPGTRLTVT.